This T cell receptor beta chain comes out of a study of identical twins. General study findings and limits: Insertion counts were lower in abundant cord blood beta clonotypes, a trend that memory repertoires did not show.

There are many counts of this clonotype. The antigen is undetermined. Trimming shortened V by 4 bases and J by 0 bases, and 10 bases separated the two germline ends. This CDR3 has 15 residues. Template switching created a universal primer site, and the cDNA included unique molecular identifiers. MiXCR, applied by TCRdb to the 5' RACE reads, yields one record per CDR3 protein. The profile shows 550,000 to 800,000 distinct CDR3 sequences, just over 7% of them singletons. The sample also formed part of further work on yellow fever vaccine responses in identical twins.

Sequenced input: PBMCs. The sequence was collected from a woman aged 18-29 years in good health. This chain uses TRBV12-3 or TRBV12-4 with TRBJ2-1, with a tentative D call TRBD2 (7 bases). The CDR3 DNA follows: TGTGCCAGCAGTTGGGGGGGCGCCTCCTACAATGAGCAGTTCTTC. Translation: CASSWGGASYNEQFF.